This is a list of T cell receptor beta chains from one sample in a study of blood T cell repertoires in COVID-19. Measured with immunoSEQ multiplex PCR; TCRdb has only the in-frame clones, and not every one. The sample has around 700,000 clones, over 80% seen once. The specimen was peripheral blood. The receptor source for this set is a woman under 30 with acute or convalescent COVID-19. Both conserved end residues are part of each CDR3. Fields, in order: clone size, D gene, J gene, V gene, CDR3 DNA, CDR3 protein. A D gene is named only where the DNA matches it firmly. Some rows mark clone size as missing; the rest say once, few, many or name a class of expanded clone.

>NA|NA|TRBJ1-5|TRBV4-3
TGCGCCAGCAGCGGGGAGACAGGTAGCAATCAGCCCCAGCATTTT
CASSGETGSNQPQHF
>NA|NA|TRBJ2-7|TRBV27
TGTGCCAGCAGTGCAGGAGGGGCCCTAAAGCAGTACTTC
CASSAGGALKQYF
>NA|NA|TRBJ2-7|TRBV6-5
TGTGCCAGCCTATATTACGAGCAGTACTTC
CASLYYEQYF
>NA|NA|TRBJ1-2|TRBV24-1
TGTGCCACCAGTGATCCCACTTCGGGCGGGAACTATGGCTACACCTTC
CATSDPTSGGNYGYTF
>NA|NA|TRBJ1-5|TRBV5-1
TGCGCCAGCAGCTTGAAACCAGGGAGCAATCAGCCCCAGCATTTT
CASSLKPGSNQPQHF
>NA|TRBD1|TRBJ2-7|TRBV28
TGTGCCAGCAGCTTGAACGAGGGGGGAGGACAGGGCATCTACGAGCAGTACTTC
CASSLNEGGGQGIYEQYF
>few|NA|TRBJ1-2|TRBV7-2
TGTGCCAGCAGCTTAGGGGAGGGGCCGGAAGGCTATGGCTACACCTTC
CASSLGEGPEGYGYTF
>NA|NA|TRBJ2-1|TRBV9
TGTGCCAGCAGCGTAGCTAGAAGGACAGACAATGAGCAGTTCTTC
CASSVARRTDNEQFF
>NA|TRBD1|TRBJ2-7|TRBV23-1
TGCGCCAGCAGTCAAGGGGACAGTTCGGACTACGAGCAGTACTTC
CASSQGDSSDYEQYF
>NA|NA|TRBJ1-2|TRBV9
TGTGCCAGCAGCGTACCGGGTTCCTATGGCTACACCTTC
CASSVPGSYGYTF
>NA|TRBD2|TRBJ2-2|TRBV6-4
TGTGCCAGCACCCCGGGGGGGGGACTAGCCCCCGGGGAGCTGTTTTTT
CASTPGGGLAPGELFF
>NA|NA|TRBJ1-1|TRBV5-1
TGCGCCAGCAGCTTGGAAGGTAGTATTCTGCGGACTGAAGCTTTCTTT
CASSLEGSILRTEAFF
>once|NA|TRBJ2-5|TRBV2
TGTGCCAGCAGTGTAAATCCTAGGCCGTACCAAGAGACCCAGTACTTC
CASSVNPRPYQETQYF
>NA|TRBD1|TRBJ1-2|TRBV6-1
TGTGCCAGCAGTGTCCAAACTTGGACGACAGGGGACGGCTACACCTTC
CASSVQTWTTGDGYTF
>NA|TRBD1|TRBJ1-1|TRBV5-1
TGCGCCAGCAGCTTGGGCCAGGGGGCGATAAACACTGAAGCTTTCTTT
CASSLGQGAINTEAFF
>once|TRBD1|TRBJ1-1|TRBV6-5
TGTGCCAGCAGTTACCCGGGGACAGGGGGCACTGAAGCTTTCTTT
CASSYPGTGGTEAFF
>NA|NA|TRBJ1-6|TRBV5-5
TGTGCCAGCAGCTGGACGGGACTCTCGAGCTCCTATAATTCACCCCTCCACTTT
CASSWTGLSSSYNSPLHF
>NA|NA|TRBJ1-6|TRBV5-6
TGTGCCAGCAGCTTGGTCGGTAGCTCCTATAATTCACCCCTCCACTTT
CASSLVGSSYNSPLHF
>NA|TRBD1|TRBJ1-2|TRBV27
TGTGCCAGCAGCGGGACAGGGGGCGTCTATGGCTACACCTTC
CASSGTGGVYGYTF
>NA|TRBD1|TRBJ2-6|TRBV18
TGTGCCAGCTCACCACCGGGACAGGGCCTCTCTGGGGCCAACGTCCTGACTTTC
CASSPPGQGLSGANVLTF
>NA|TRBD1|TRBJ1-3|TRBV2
TGTGCCAGCAGAATCATGGCTCCGGACAGGGGGCTTGGAAACACCATATATTTT
CASRIMAPDRGLGNTIYF
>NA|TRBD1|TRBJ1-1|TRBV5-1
TGCGCCAGCAGCTTGGGACAGGGAATGAACACTGAAGCTTTCTTT
CASSLGQGMNTEAFF
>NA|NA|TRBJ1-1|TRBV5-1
TGCGCCAGCAGCTCCCAGGGAATGAACACTGAAGCTTTCTTT
CASSSQGMNTEAFF
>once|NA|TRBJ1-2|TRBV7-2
TGTGCCAGCAGCTTAAATGGACAGTTGGGCTACACCTTC
CASSLNGQLGYTF
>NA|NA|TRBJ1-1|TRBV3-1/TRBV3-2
TGTGCCAGCAGCCAAGGACGGGAAACTGAAGCTTTCTTT
CASSQGRETEAFF
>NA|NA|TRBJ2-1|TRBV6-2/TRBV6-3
TGTGCCAGCAGCCCCCAGGTCTACAATGAGCAGTTCTTC
CASSPQVYNEQFF
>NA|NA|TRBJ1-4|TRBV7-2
TGTGCCAGCAGCTGGGGGGGGGCCTCAAATGAAAAACTGTTTTTT
CASSWGGASNEKLFF
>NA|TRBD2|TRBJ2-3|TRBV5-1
TGCGCCAGCAGCCTTGGGCCTAGCGGGGGCACAGATACGCAGTATTTT
CASSLGPSGGTDTQYF
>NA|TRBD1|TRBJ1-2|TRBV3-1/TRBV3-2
TGTGCCAGCAGCCAAGTGGGGACAGGGGGAGTCTATGGCTACACCTTC
CASSQVGTGGVYGYTF
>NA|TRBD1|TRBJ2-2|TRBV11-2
TGTGCCAGCAGCGAACGACAGGGGATTGCCGGGGAGCTGTTTTTT
CASSERQGIAGELFF
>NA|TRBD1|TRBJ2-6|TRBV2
TGTGCCAGCAGTGACCCCATCCAGGACAGGGCGTCTGGGGCCAACGTCCTGACTTTC
CASSDPIQDRASGANVLTF
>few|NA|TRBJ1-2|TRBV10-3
TGTGCCATCAAGGAGGCAGGGGTGAATGGCTACACCTTC
CAIKEAGVNGYTF
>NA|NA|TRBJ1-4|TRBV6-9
TGTGCCAGCAGTTCTCGTTCTCAGGAAAAACTGTTTTTT
CASSSRSQEKLFF
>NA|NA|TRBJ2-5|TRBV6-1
TGTGCCAGCAGTGACAGCAGGGGGGTTTCCCAGTACTTC
CASSDSRGVSQYF
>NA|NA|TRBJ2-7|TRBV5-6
TGTGCCAGCAGCTTGGCAGGGCGCGGGCAGTACTTC
CASSLAGRGQYF
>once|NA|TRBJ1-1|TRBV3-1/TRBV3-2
TGTGCCAGCAGCCAAGCCTCCTCCCGGGCCCGAGGGGGAGCTTTCTTT
CASSQASSRARGGAFF
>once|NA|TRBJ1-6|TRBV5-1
TGCGCCAGCACCGCCCTCGTCGGCAGGGATACCCTCCACTTT
CASTALVGRDTLHF
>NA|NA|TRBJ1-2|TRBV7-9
TGTGCCAGCAGCGAGTGGGGGGAAACTAACTATGGCTACACCTTC
CASSEWGETNYGYTF
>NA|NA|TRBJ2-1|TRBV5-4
TGTGCCAGCAGCGCGGACACCCCCCACAATGAGCAGTTCTTC
CASSADTPHNEQFF
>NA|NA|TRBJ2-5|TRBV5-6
TGTGCCAGCAGCTCCAGGGTAAGCCAAGAGACCCAGTACTTC
CASSSRVSQETQYF
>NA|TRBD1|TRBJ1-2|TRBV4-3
TGCGCCAGCAGCCAAGAAATGGACAGGTTCGATGGCTACACCTTC
CASSQEMDRFDGYTF
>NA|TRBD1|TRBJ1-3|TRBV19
TGTGCCAGTACCAATACAGGGGAGGGAAACACCATATATTTT
CASTNTGEGNTIYF
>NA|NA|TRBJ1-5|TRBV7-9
TGTGCCAGCAGCGCCTCCGGGACTCACTATAATCAGCCCCAGCATTTT
CASSASGTHYNQPQHF
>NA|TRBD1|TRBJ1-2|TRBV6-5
TGTGCCAGCAGTCCAGGGGGAGGCTACACCTTC
CASSPGGGYTF
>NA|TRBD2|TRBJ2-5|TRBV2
TGTGCCAGCAGAGGGGACTACTCCCAAGAGACCCAGTACTTC
CASRGDYSQETQYF
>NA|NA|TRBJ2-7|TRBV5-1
TGCGCCAGCAGCTTGGGGGGGCTCGTCTCCTACGAGCAGTACTTC
CASSLGGLVSYEQYF
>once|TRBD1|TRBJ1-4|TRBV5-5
TGTGCCAGCAGCTCGCCACAGGGGGATGTTGAAAAACTGTTTTTT
CASSSPQGDVEKLFF
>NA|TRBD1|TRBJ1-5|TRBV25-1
TGTGCCAGCAGTGAGACAGGGGGAGTGGATCAGCCCCAGCATTTT
CASSETGGVDQPQHF
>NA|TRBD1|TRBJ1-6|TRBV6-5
TGTGCCAGCACCCCGGGACAGATAAATTCACCCCTCCACTTT
CASTPGQINSPLHF
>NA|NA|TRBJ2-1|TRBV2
TGTGCCAGCAAACAGGTCCAAGGGCCCAATGAGCAGTTCTTC
CASKQVQGPNEQFF
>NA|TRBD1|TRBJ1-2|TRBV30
TGTGCCGCTCAACAGACAGGGAACTATGGCTACACCTTC
CAAQQTGNYGYTF
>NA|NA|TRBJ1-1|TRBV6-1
TGTGCCAGCAGTGAAGCTTGGGCGATTGGAACTGAAGCTTTCTTT
CASSEAWAIGTEAFF
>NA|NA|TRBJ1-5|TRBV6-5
TGTGCCAGCAGTTTGGAGAGCAATCAGCCCCAGCATTTT
CASSLESNQPQHF
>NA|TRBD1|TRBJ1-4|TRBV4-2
TGTGCCAGCAGCCAAGAACAGGGGCGGGAAAAACTGTTTTTT
CASSQEQGREKLFF
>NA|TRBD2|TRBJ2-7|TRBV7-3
TGTGCCAGCAGCTTGGGAGGGGCGGCCTACGAGCAGTACTTC
CASSLGGAAYEQYF
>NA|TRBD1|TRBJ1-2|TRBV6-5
TGTGCCAGCAGTCCCGGGACAGGGAACTATGGCTACACCTTC
CASSPGTGNYGYTF
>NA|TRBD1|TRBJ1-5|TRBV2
TGTGCCAGCAGACCGGGACAGATAAGCAATCAGCCCCAGCATTTT
CASRPGQISNQPQHF
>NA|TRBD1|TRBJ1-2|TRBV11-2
TGTGCCAGCACCGACAGGGGCTTGGGTGGCTACACCTTC
CASTDRGLGGYTF
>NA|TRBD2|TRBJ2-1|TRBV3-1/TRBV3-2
TGTGCCAGCAGCCCTCCCTTAGCGGGGGCCTACAATGAGCAGTTCTTC
CASSPPLAGAYNEQFF